A single sample gave rise to the 18 T cell receptor beta chains below, sequenced in a study of blood T cell repertoires in COVID-19. Method: immunoSEQ multiplex PCR; TCRdb's copy keeps in-frame clones and lacks some. Here the sample spans tens of thousands of clones, roughly 90% being singletons. The sequencing input was peripheral blood. The receptors here all came from a man aged 80 or over with acute or convalescent COVID-19.

CDR3 nucleotide sequence: TGTGCCAGCAGCCAAGGGGGGACTCGGAATCAGCCCCAGCATTTT. Translated: CASSQGGTRNQPQHF. This chain links TRBV3-1 (or the pseudogene TRBV3-2) with TRBJ1-5, with D possibly TRBD1 on 5 matching bases. This CDR3 spans 15 amino acids. The V end lost 1 base, the J end lost 4 bases, and 11 bases lay between the germline ends. Germline assignment: CDR1 LGHDT and CDR2 YNNKEL (reference sequence).

V usage is TRBV7-3 and J usage is TRBJ2-5, with D possibly matching TRBD2 (6 bases). CDR1 and CDR2 from the germline V gene are SGHTA and FQGTGA. V was shortened by 2 bases and J by 2 bases, with 9 bases between the two germline ends. CDR3 length: 14 residues. This CDR3 is CASSLGGAQETQYF. The CDR3 DNA follows: TGTGCCAGCAGCTTAGGCGGGGCGCAAGAGACCCAGTACTTC.

This clone was seen just once. V and J are TRBV5-1 and TRBJ1-1; D unresolved. CDR3 size: 14 residues. Germline CDR1 and CDR2: SGHRS and YFSETQ. Trimming took 5 bases from V and 4 from J, leaving 15 bases between them. The CDR3 DNA is TGCGCCAGCAGACTTGAGGTGTTAAGCACTGAAGCTTTCTTT. This gives the protein CASRLEVLSTEAFF.

This chain uses TRBV3-1 (or the pseudogene TRBV3-2) with TRBJ2-7, with D possibly matching TRBD1 (6 bases). The germline V and J ends were trimmed by 2 bases and 6 bases, with 11 bases remaining between them. The CDR3 has 13 amino acids. Germline loops: CDR1 LGHDT, CDR2 YNNKEL (reference sequence). The CDR3 reads CASSQTGLGEQYF. The CDR3 nucleotides are TGTGCCAGCAGCCAAACAGGGTTGGGCGAGCAGTACTTC.

This rearrangement joins TRBV18 to TRBJ1-5, with D unresolved. Germline lookup yields CDR1 KGHSH and CDR2 LQKENI. The ends were cut back, 2 bases at V and 0 bases at J, with 8 bases in the middle. The CDR3 is made up of 15 amino acids. The CDR3 protein is CASSPGPGSNQPQHF. CDR3 in DNA: TGTGCCAGCTCACCAGGGCCAGGTAGCAATCAGCCCCAGCATTTT.

The chain couples TRBV6-4 to TRBJ2-1; possible D gene TRBD2, 6 bases. V lost 3 bases to trimming and J lost 4 bases, with 10 bases between them. Looked up from germline, CDR1 is MRHNA and CDR2 is SNTAGT. There are 14 residues in the CDR3. CDR3 in amino acids: CASSEGRGYNEQFF. CDR3 in DNA: TGTGCCAGCAGTGAAGGGCGGGGATACAATGAGCAGTTCTTC.

V gene TRBV28 combines with J gene TRBJ1-5; 12 bases fit TRBD1. CDR3 size: 16 residues. V lost 7 bases, J lost 4 bases, and 8 bases stayed unmatched. Germline CDR1 and CDR2: MDHEN and SYDVKM. CDR3 protein: CASIIPGQGANQPQHF. The CDR3 region has the DNA TGTGCCAGCATTATCCCGGGACAGGGGGCGAATCAGCCCCAGCATTTT.

The V call is TRBV7-2, the J call TRBJ2-1; 7 bases are a match to TRBD2. Losses at the gene ends were 5 bases for V and 0 bases for J; bases not matched to a gene: 4. Germline V lookup: CDR1 SGHTA, CDR2 FQGNSA. The CDR3 contains 15 residues. The CDR3 sequence: CASSPSGGSYNEQFF. The CDR3 DNA is TGTGCCAGCAGCCCCTCGGGGGGCTCCTACAATGAGCAGTTCTTC.

The chain combines TRBV28 with TRBJ1-5; D gene uncertain. V lost 2 bases and J 5 bases, leaving 19 bases between the germline ends. Germline CDR1 and CDR2: MDHEN and SYDVKM. This CDR3 is built from 17 residues. The DNA of the CDR3 is TGTGCCAGCAGTTTAGGGAGCGCAGTTGGGTCTCATCAGCCCCAGCATTTT. This encodes CASSLGSAVGSHQPQHF.

The gene calls are TRBV3-1 (or the pseudogene TRBV3-2) and TRBJ2-7; TRBD1 might be the D (5 bases). Germline loops: CDR1 LGHDT, CDR2 YNNKEL (reference sequence). V shed 4 bases and J shed 2 bases, with 6 bases lying between them. There are 12 residues in the CDR3. CDR3 residues: CASSPGTYEQYF. Here the CDR3 DNA reads TGTGCCAGCAGCCCAGGGACCTACGAGCAGTACTTC.

The chain is built from TRBV27 and TRBJ2-5; 8 positions agree with TRBD2. The trim removed 2 bases at V and 3 bases at J, leaving 11 bases unmatched. The CDR3 consists of 17 residues. Germline CDR1 is MNHEY and CDR2 is SMNVEV (reference sequence). DNA of the CDR3: TGTGCCAGCAGTTTAGGCGCCCCCGGACTAGCCAAAGAGACCCAGTACTTC. Translated, it gives CASSLGAPGLAKETQYF.

V gene TRBV4-2 combines with J gene TRBJ2-7, with TRBD1 matching 7 bases. CDR1 and CDR2 (germline): LGHNA, YNFKEQ. The CDR3 is made up of 15 amino acids. V trimming: 0 bases; J trimming: 1 base; junction bases outside the gene matches: 3. The DNA for the CDR3 is TGTGCCAGCAGCCAAGATCAGGGGGTATCCTACGAGCAGTACTTC. Translating gives CASSQDQGVSYEQYF.

The genes are TRBV30 and TRBJ2-5; 11 bases line up with TRBD2. The CDR3 totals 14 residues. The V gene's germline CDR1 is GTSNPN and CDR2 SVGIG (reference sequence). V dropped 5 bases and J dropped 4; count of bases not matched to a gene: 6. The CDR3 region has the DNA TGTGCCTGGGGACCTAGCGGGGGGTTAGAGACCCAGTACTTC. Amino acid sequence: CAWGPSGGLETQYF.

The chain recombines TRBV28 with TRBJ1-2, with 7 bases that match TRBD1. The V gene end was trimmed by 6 bases and the J gene end by 3 bases; junction bases not matched to a gene: 7. CDR1 MDHEN and CDR2 SYDVKM come from the germline V gene. The CDR3 has 14 residues. Here the CDR3 DNA reads TGTGCCAGCAGCGCCGGGACAGAACACTATGGCTACACCTTC. As protein: CASSAGTEHYGYTF.

This chain joins TRBV10-3 and TRBJ1-2, with D uncertain. Germline V lookup: CDR1 ENHRY, CDR2 SYGVKD. Trimming shortened V by 5 bases and J by 0 bases, and 7 bases separated the two germline ends. The CDR3 is 13 amino acids. The CDR3 sequence is CAISLGANYGYTF. CDR3 coding DNA: TGTGCCATCAGTCTTGGAGCTAACTATGGCTACACCTTC.

The genes are TRBV19 and TRBJ2-3; TRBD2 is a possible D gene (5 bases). V was cut by 5 bases and J by 2 bases, with 11 bases left in between. Germline CDR1 reads LNHDA; CDR2 reads SQIVND (reference sequence). CDR3 size: 14 residues. CDR3 protein: CASSPGLHTDTQYF. The CDR3 nucleotides read TGTGCCAGTAGTCCCGGACTTCACACAGATACGCAGTATTTT.

The table lists this clone with a count of one. This chain joins TRBV29-1 and TRBJ2-7; D unclear. In germline, CDR1 is SQVTM, CDR2 ANQGSEA. CDR3 length: 11 residues. Trimming shortened V by 1 base and J by 3 bases, and 4 bases separated the two germline ends. The CDR3 coding sequence is TGCAGCGTTGAAGCGGGCTACGAGCAGTACTTC. As protein: CSVEAGYEQYF.

The CDR3 bases are TGTGCCAGCAGCTTGGAATATCGGGGAAGAGGTGATTCACCCCTCCACTTT. Protein sequence: CASSLEYRGRGDSPLHF. This rearrangement joins TRBV5-6 to TRBJ1-6; D gene uncertain. This CDR3 has 17 amino acids. V was shortened by 0 bases and J by 8 bases, with 18 bases between the two germline ends. From germline, CDR1 is SGHDT and CDR2 YYEEEE.